The rows below give T cell receptor beta chains drawn from one sample of a study of CD8 T cells in Susac syndrome. TCRdb used MiXCR to reprocess the immunoSEQ multiplex PCR reads, holding one entry per CDR3 protein. The sample lists about 120,000 distinct CDR3 sequences, 85% to 95% occurring once. Sequencing was carried out using CD8+ T cells from PBMCs. All receptors come from a human donor in good health. Both conserved end residues are part of each CDR3. D genes are given only for firm matches.

D gene	V gene	J gene	CDR3 DNA	CDR3 protein
TRBD2	TRBV11-2	TRBJ2-7	TGTGCCAGCAGCTTAAATTGGTGGGCGGGGGGGCAAAAGAAGACCTACGAGCAGTACTTC	CASSLNWWAGGQKKTYEQYF
TRBD1	TRBV19	TRBJ2-7	TGTGCCAGTAGTATAGTAGTCGACAGGGTGGACGAGCAGTACTTC	CASSIVVDRVDEQYF
NA	TRBV6-6	TRBJ1-4	TGTGCCACAAGCTTGAAACCTGAAAAACTGTTTTTT	CATSLKPEKLFF
NA	TRBV6-5	TRBJ1-2	TGTGCCAGCAGACGGGGAGGGACTAACTATGGCTACACCTTC	CASRRGGTNYGYTF
TRBD1	TRBV5-1	TRBJ1-5	TGCGCCAGCAGCTTGGGGGACGGACAGGGGCAACAGCCCCAGCATTTT	CASSLGDGQGQQPQHF
NA	TRBV20-1	TRBJ2-7	TGCAGTGCTAGAGCCCGGGGCAGCTACGAGCAGTACTTC	CSARARGSYEQYF
NA	TRBV6-2/TRBV6-3	TRBJ2-7	TGTGCCAGCAGTTACGCCGGGCCTCCGGACTACGAGCAGTACTTC	CASSYAGPPDYEQYF
NA	TRBV11-1	TRBJ2-7	TGTGCCAGCAGCCGCGGACAGACCTACGAGCAGTACTTC	CASSRGQTYEQYF
NA	TRBV7-9	TRBJ2-3	TGTGCCAGCAGCTTAAGTGGGTTCAGAGATACGCAGTATTTT	CASSLSGFRDTQYF
NA	TRBV15	TRBJ1-4	TGTGCCACCAGCAGAGACAGGGGAGTCAGTGAAAAACTGTTTTTT	CATSRDRGVSEKLFF
NA	TRBV4-3	TRBJ2-2	TGCGCCAGCAGCCAAGATTACTTCGGGGAGCTGTTTTTT	CASSQDYFGELFF
TRBD1	TRBV20-1	TRBJ2-7	TGCAGTGTAGGACTCGAGACAGGGGGCCTTCTCGTTGAGCAGTACTTC	CSVGLETGGLLVEQYF
NA	TRBV12-3/TRBV12-4	TRBJ1-2	TGTGCCAGCAGCGGACAGATTAACTATGGCTACACCTTC	CASSGQINYGYTF
TRBD2	TRBV30	TRBJ2-4	TGTGCCTGGAGTGCTAGCGGGAGAGGGAACATTCAGTACTTC	CAWSASGRGNIQYF
NA	TRBV20-1	TRBJ2-6	TGCAGTGCTAGGCTCAGGGCCAACGTCCTGACTTTC	CSARLRANVLTF
NA	TRBV5-1	TRBJ2-1	TGCGCCAGCGAATCGACGGGAAGCTCCTACAATGAGCAGTTCTTC	CASESTGSSYNEQFF
TRBD1	TRBV10-3	TRBJ1-2	TGTGCCATCAGTGTCGGACAGGGAGACTATGGCTACACCTTC	CAISVGQGDYGYTF
TRBD1	TRBV5-5	TRBJ2-2	TGTGCCAGCAGCTTGGCGGACAGGGGGACCGGGGAGCTGTTTTTT	CASSLADRGTGELFF
NA	TRBV7-2	TRBJ1-5	TGTGCCAGCAGTCTGGACAGTAATCAGCCCCAGCATTTT	CASSLDSNQPQHF
TRBD2	TRBV13	TRBJ2-2	TGTGCCAGCAGCGTACCGGGGGGGGACACCGGGGAGCTGTTTTTT	CASSVPGGDTGELFF
TRBD2	TRBV20-1	TRBJ2-1	TGCAGTGCCCCCGGGACTAGAATAGAAGTCCGAATTTCGGATGAGCAGTTCTTC	CSAPGTRIEVRISDEQFF
NA	TRBV28	TRBJ1-6	TGTGCCAGCAGCCCCGCAGCAGGCTTAAATTCACCCCTCCACTTT	CASSPAAGLNSPLHF
TRBD1	TRBV29-1	TRBJ1-2	TGCAGCGTTGCACAGGGGGCCTATGGCTACACCTTC	CSVAQGAYGYTF
NA	TRBV6-5	TRBJ2-7	TGTGCCAGCAATGACCGGCCGAGGAACGAGCAGTACTTC	CASNDRPRNEQYF